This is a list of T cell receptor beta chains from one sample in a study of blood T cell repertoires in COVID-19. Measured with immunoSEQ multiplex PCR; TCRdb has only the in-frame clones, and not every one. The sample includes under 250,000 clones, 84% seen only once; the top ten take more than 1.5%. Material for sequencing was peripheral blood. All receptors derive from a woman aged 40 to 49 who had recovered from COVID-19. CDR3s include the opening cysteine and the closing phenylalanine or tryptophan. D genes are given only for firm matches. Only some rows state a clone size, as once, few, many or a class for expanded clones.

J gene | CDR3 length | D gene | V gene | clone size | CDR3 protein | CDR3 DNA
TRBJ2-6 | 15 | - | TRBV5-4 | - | CASSLWARGANVLTF | TGTGCCAGCAGCTTGTGGGCGCGAGGGGCCAACGTCCTGACTTTC
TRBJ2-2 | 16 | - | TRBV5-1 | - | CASSVTGTQGTGELFF | TGCGCCAGCAGCGTAACCGGGACACAGGGCACCGGGGAGCTGTTTTTT
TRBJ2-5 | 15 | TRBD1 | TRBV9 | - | CASSTSTGDGETQYF | TGTGCCAGCAGCACATCGACAGGGGACGGAGAGACCCAGTACTTC
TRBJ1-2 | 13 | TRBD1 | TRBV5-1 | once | CASWAGQGDGYTF | TGCGCCAGTTGGGCGGGACAGGGAGATGGCTACACCTTC
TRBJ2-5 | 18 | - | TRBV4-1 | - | CASSQDDGDRLEGETQYF | TGCGCCAGCAGCCAAGACGACGGTGACAGGTTAGAGGGAGAGACCCAGTACTTC
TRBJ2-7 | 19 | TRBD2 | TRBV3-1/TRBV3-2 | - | CASSQGGREGAGGPYEQYF | TGTGCCAGCAGCCAAGGAGGTCGAGAGGGAGCGGGGGGGCCGTACGAGCAGTACTTC
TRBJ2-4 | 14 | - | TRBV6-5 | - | CASRDLSQKHIQYF | TGTGCCAGCAGAGACTTGTCTCAAAAACACATTCAGTACTTC
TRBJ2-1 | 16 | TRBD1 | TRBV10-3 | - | CAIRPGTGSSYNEQFF | TGTGCCATACGTCCCGGGACAGGAAGCTCCTACAATGAGCAGTTCTTC
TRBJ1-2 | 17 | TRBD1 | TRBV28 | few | CASSLLSATGENYGYTF | TGTGCCAGCAGTTTACTTTCCGCGACAGGGGAGAACTATGGCTACACCTTC
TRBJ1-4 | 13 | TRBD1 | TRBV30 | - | CAWAGTGKEKLFF | TGTGCCTGGGCCGGGACAGGGAAAGAAAAACTGTTTTTT
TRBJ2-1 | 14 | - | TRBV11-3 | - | CASSPTGSYNEQFF | TGTGCCAGCAGCCCGACAGGATCCTACAATGAGCAGTTCTTC
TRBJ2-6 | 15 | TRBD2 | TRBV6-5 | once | CASGLAGLGANVLTF | TGTGCCAGCGGACTAGCGGGGTTAGGGGCCAACGTCCTGACTTTC
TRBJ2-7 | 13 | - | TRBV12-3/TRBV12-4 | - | CASRRTASYEQYF | TGTGCCAGCAGGCGGACAGCTTCCTACGAGCAGTACTTC
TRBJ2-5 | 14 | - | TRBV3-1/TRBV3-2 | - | CASSPPTGEETQYF | TGTGCCAGCAGCCCCCCGACTGGTGAAGAGACCCAGTACTTC
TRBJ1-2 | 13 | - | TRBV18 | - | CASSPGGVYGYTF | TGTGCCAGCTCACCGGGCGGGGTCTATGGCTACACCTTC
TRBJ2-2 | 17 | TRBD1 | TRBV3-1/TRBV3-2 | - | CASSGMIGTGATGELFF | TGTGCCAGCAGCGGAATGATAGGGACAGGGGCTACCGGGGAGCTGTTTTTT
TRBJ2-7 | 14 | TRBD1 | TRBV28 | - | CASSHDRAIYEQYF | TGTGCCAGCAGTCATGACAGGGCCATCTACGAGCAGTACTTC
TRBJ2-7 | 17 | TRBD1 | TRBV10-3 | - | CAISVRSGTGVTYEQYF | TGTGCCATCAGTGTGAGAAGTGGGACAGGGGTTACCTACGAGCAGTACTTC
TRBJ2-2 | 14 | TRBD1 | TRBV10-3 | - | CAISSGQGSGELFF | TGTGCCATCAGTAGTGGACAGGGCAGCGGGGAGCTGTTTTTT
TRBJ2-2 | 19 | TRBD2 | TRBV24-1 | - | CATSDLGLAGAANTGELFF | TGTGCCACCAGTGACCTCGGACTAGCGGGGGCCGCGAACACCGGGGAGCTGTTTTTT
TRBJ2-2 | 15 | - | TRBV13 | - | CASSLRSAQTGELFF | TGTGCCAGCAGCTTGCGGTCAGCCCAGACCGGGGAGCTGTTTTTT
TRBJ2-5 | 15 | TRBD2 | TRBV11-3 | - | CASSLGTSVGETQYF | TGTGCCAGCAGCTTAGGGACTAGCGTCGGGGAGACCCAGTACTTC
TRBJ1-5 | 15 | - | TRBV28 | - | CASSLGLNSNQPQHF | TGTGCCAGCAGTTTAGGCCTCAATAGCAATCAGCCCCAGCATTTT
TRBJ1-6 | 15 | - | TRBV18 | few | CASSPYDTDNSPLHF | TGTGCCAGCTCACCATACGACACCGATAATTCACCCCTCCACTTT
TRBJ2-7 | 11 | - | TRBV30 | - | CAWSVLYEQYF | TGTGCCTGGAGTGTTCTATACGAGCAGTACTTC
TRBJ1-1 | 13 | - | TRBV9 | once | CASSVEGRGEAFF | TGTGCCAGCAGCGTAGAGGGGCGAGGTGAAGCTTTCTTT
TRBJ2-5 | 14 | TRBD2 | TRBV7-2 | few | CASSLGGGRQTQYF | TGTGCCAGCAGCCTAGGCGGGGGGCGGCAGACCCAGTACTTC